Sequencing of this T cell receptor (beta chain) was carried out in a study of blood T cells in healthy people across ages. Sample donors were healthy Caucasian individuals that came from Russia, aged roughly 6 to 90. This clonotype has a handful of counts. Its specificity is unknown. This CDR3 region has 14 residues. Germline CDR1 reads DFQATT; CDR2 reads SNEGSKA (reference sequence). Findings and limits, study-wide: From one million sequenced T cells, diversity estimates were lower bounds.

A J-beta primer mix and a sample-barcoded 5' primer were used in a second PCR of roughly 6 to 11 cycles. TCRdb reprocessed the 5' RACE reads with MiXCR, giving one entry per CDR3 protein. This table has 450,000 to 700,000 distinct CDR3 sequences, 27% appearing once. Sequencing was carried out using blood. The chain recombines TRBV20-1 with TRBJ2-5; 9 nucleotides agree with TRBD2. The J call may be in error: the DNA end matches TRBJ2-1 better. This clonotype originated in a woman aged 65 to 85 in good health. The CDR3 DNA reads as TGCAGTGTTCCCGGGACTAGCTACTACAATGAGCAGTTCTTC. Amino acids: CSVPGTSYYNEQFF.